A selection of T cell receptor beta chains follows, all from one sample in a study of T-cell memory formation after mild COVID-19. Via MiXCR, TCRdb re-called the 5' RACE reads, giving one row per CDR3 protein. Of hundreds of thousands of distinct CDR3 sequences listed, more than 15% are singletons. Sequencing input: PBMCs or a T cell subset sorted from them (not recorded which). The receptor set was obtained from a man between 18 and 35 years old who had mild COVID-19 (a few samples of this study predate the infection). Cell type and time point are not known. Both conserved end residues are part of each CDR3. The D gene is left open where the match is weak. Clone size appears in some rows only: once, few, many, or a class for an expanded clone.

V: TRBV5-1; size: few; D: -; J: TRBJ1-4; CDR3: CASSTDPKLGKLFF; DNA: TGCGCCAGCAGCACTGACCCTAAGTTGGGAAAACTGTTTTTT
V: TRBV12-3/TRBV12-4; size: few; D: -; J: TRBJ2-1; CDR3: CASNPTVSSYNEQFF; DNA: TGTGCCAGCAACCCGACGGTGAGCTCCTACAATGAGCAGTTCTTC
V: TRBV5-5; size: few; D: -; J: TRBJ1-1; CDR3: CASSPITTANTEAFF; DNA: TGTGCCAGCAGCCCAATAACCACGGCGAACACTGAAGCTTTCTTT
V: TRBV5-5; size: -; D: -; J: TRBJ2-3; CDR3: CASNPAIFTDTQYF; DNA: TGTGCCAGCAACCCCGCTATCTTCACAGATACGCAGTATTTT
V: TRBV12-5; size: -; D: -; J: TRBJ2-7; CDR3: CASTDRYEQYF; DNA: TGTGCTAGTACCGACAGGTACGAGCAGTACTTC
V: TRBV4-3; size: -; D: -; J: TRBJ2-3; CDR3: CASSLGTDGTDTQYF; DNA: TGCGCCAGCAGCCTTGGGACGGATGGGACAGATACGCAGTATTTT
V: TRBV6-2/TRBV6-3; size: few; D: TRBD2; J: TRBJ2-3; CDR3: CASSYWSSGYTDTQYF; DNA: TGTGCCAGCAGTTACTGGTCTAGCGGGTACACAGATACGCAGTATTTT
V: TRBV7-9; size: -; D: TRBD2; J: TRBJ2-1; CDR3: CASSPRGGATYNEQFF; DNA: TGTGCCAGCAGCCCCCGCGGGGGGGCGACCTACAATGAGCAGTTCTTC
V: TRBV7-2; size: -; D: -; J: TRBJ2-1; CDR3: CASSLRPSSEQFF; DNA: TGTGCCAGCAGCTTACGACCGTCGAGTGAGCAGTTCTTC
V: TRBV7-2; size: -; D: -; J: TRBJ2-3; CDR3: CASSLRAGADTQYF; DNA: TGTGCCAGCAGCTTACGCGCGGGGGCTGATACGCAGTATTTT
V: TRBV9; size: few; D: -; J: TRBJ2-6; CDR3: CASSVHTSGANVLTF; DNA: TGTGCCAGCAGCGTCCACACCTCTGGGGCCAACGTCCTGACTTTC
V: TRBV7-2; size: many; D: TRBD1; J: TRBJ2-3; CDR3: CASSLYRGNTQYF; DNA: TGTGCCAGCAGCCTTTACAGGGGGAATACGCAGTATTTT
V: TRBV20-1; size: few; D: -; J: TRBJ2-2; CDR3: CSAPTRTANTGELFF; DNA: TGCAGTGCCCCGACGCGGACCGCGAACACCGGGGAGCTGTTTTTT
V: TRBV10-3; size: -; D: -; J: TRBJ2-7; CDR3: CATLLGGSSYEQYF; DNA: TGTGCCACCCTACTAGGAGGAAGCTCCTACGAGCAGTACTTC
V: TRBV7-2; size: few; D: -; J: TRBJ2-7; CDR3: CASSRTGRIRPYEQYF; DNA: TGTGCCAGCAGCAGAACGGGACGGATTCGACCCTACGAGCAGTACTTC
V: TRBV7-2; size: -; D: -; J: TRBJ1-2; CDR3: CASSLGGRAVSYGYTF; DNA: TGTGCCAGCAGCCTTGGGGGGAGGGCGGTTTCTTATGGCTACACCTTC
V: TRBV2; size: -; D: TRBD2; J: TRBJ2-5; CDR3: CASTPWGGQETQYF; DNA: TGTGCCAGCACCCCCTGGGGGGGACAAGAGACCCAGTACTTC
V: TRBV20-1; size: -; D: TRBD1; J: TRBJ2-1; CDR3: CSAKTGTGFNEQFF; DNA: TGCAGTGCTAAAACCGGGACAGGGTTCAATGAGCAGTTCTTC
V: TRBV11-2; size: many; D: -; J: TRBJ2-1; CDR3: CASSTPRGARNNEQFF; DNA: TGTGCCAGCAGTACCCCTCGGGGGGCCAGGAACAATGAGCAGTTCTTC
V: TRBV12-3/TRBV12-4; size: -; D: TRBD1; J: TRBJ1-6; CDR3: CASSLGQGALHF; DNA: TGTGCCAGCAGTTTGGGCCAGGGGGCCCTCCACTTT
V: TRBV9; size: few; D: TRBD1; J: TRBJ1-1; CDR3: CASSVVSGTGVGTEAFF; DNA: TGTGCCAGCAGCGTAGTGTCCGGGACAGGGGTGGGCACTGAAGCTTTCTTT
V: TRBV11-2; size: few; D: TRBD1; J: TRBJ2-1; CDR3: CASSHRQGLDNEQFF; DNA: TGTGCCAGCAGCCATCGACAGGGGTTGGACAATGAGCAGTTCTTC
V: TRBV5-1; size: few; D: TRBD2; J: TRBJ2-3; CDR3: CASSPGIAGGTDTQYF; DNA: TGCGCCAGCAGCCCCGGGATAGCGGGCGGCACAGATACGCAGTATTTT
V: TRBV4-1; size: -; D: TRBD1; J: TRBJ2-5; CDR3: CASSQAQGAYQETQYF; DNA: TGCGCCAGCAGCCAAGCCCAGGGGGCTTACCAAGAGACCCAGTACTTC
V: TRBV4-3; size: few; D: -; J: TRBJ2-3; CDR3: CASSQEMAVPTQYF; DNA: TGCGCCAGCAGCCAAGAGATGGCAGTACCGACGCAGTATTTT
V: TRBV3-1; size: few; D: -; J: TRBJ2-2; CDR3: CASSQVRYTGELFF; DNA: TGTGCCAGCAGCCAAGTCCGGTACACCGGGGAGCTGTTTTTT
V: TRBV4-3; size: -; D: -; J: TRBJ2-1; CDR3: CASSQDVIRNNEQFF; DNA: TGCGCCAGCAGCCAAGATGTCATCAGAAACAATGAGCAGTTCTTC